Detailed here is one TCR beta chain. The sample comes from a study of T cell changes during pregnancy in multiple sclerosis. The table came from immunoSEQ multiplex PCR; TCRdb's copy has only in-frame clones and leaves some out. Here the sample spans 95,000 to 110,000 clones, roughly nine tenths being singletons. The germline V gene encodes CDR1 MDHEN and CDR2 SYDVKM. The ends lost 6 bases at V and 8 bases at J; junction bases unmatched: 12. CDR3 length: 15 amino acids. Sequencing used peripheral blood, obtained after pregnancy. This clonotype was obtained from a female donor with multiple sclerosis, enrolled in a pregnancy study. The chain is built from TRBV28 and TRBJ2-1, with 8 bases matching TRBD2. The DNA of the CDR3 is TGTGCCAGCAGGTCGCCCGGGGGGGGAAGCGATGAGCAGTTCTTC. This gives the protein CASRSPGGGSDEQFF.